The entry below describes one TCR beta chain. Compared with germline, one end of the junction differs, possibly owing to a read error. This table comes from immunoSEQ multiplex PCR, and its TCRdb copy is limited to in-frame clones, with some not included. This sample has under 85,000 clones; 94% occur once, and the top ten carry about 0.5%. This sample was included in a study of T cell changes during pregnancy in multiple sclerosis. Germline CDR1 and CDR2: SSHAT and FNYEAQ (reference sequence). The CDR3 spans 14 residues. This TCR was recovered from a female donor with multiple sclerosis, enrolled in a pregnancy study. The gene calls are TRBV7-7 and TRBJ2-1, with 7 positions matching TRBD2. The specimen was peripheral blood, collected in the third trimester of pregnancy. DNA for the CDR3: TGTGCTAGCAGCGCAGGGACCGCCAGCGGGAAGCAGTTCTTC. Amino acid sequence: CASSAGTASGKQFF.